This T cell receptor (beta chain) was sequenced in a study of T-cell memory formation after mild COVID-19. The sample holds a few counts of this clonotype. TCRdb fed the 5' RACE reads into MiXCR, producing one record per CDR3 protein. The table lists 150,000 to 200,000 distinct CDR3 sequences, around a tenth of them singletons. Germline V CDR1 and CDR2: SGHVS, FQNEAQ. V shed 4 bases and J shed 0 bases, with 34 bases lying between them. CDR3 length equals 22 residues. The sequenced sample consisted of PBMCs or a T cell subset sorted from them (not recorded which). This chain joins TRBV7-8 and TRBJ2-7; the D gene is possibly TRBD2 (6 bases). The receptor comes from a man younger than 30 who had mild COVID-19 (a few samples of this study predate the infection). Cell type and time point are not known. CDR3 coding DNA: TGTGCCAGCAGCTCCCAACCTAATAGAGGGGTGGCTCGGGACTTAAGCTCCTACGAGCAGTACTTC. This translates into CASSSQPNRGVARDLSSYEQYF.